This T cell receptor (beta chain) was obtained from a study of early T cells in non-severe SARS-CoV-2 infection. General observations from the study: VDJdb matches were skewed toward anti-spike CD8 T cell responses.

TCRdb reprocessed the 5' RACE reads via MiXCR and lists one record per CDR3 protein. The data hold over 45,000 distinct CDR3 sequences, with about 5.6% observed a single time. The length of the CDR3 is 16 residues. J was trimmed by 8 bases and V by 0 bases; bases with no gene match: 11. Germline loops: CDR1 SGDLS, CDR2 YYNGEE. This clonotype occurred many times. As yet, its antigen is unknown. This clonotype originated in an adult who was a healthcare worker with PCR-confirmed SARS-CoV-2 infection or an uninfected control (not recorded which). The chain employs TRBV9 and TRBJ2-1; 7 bases agree with TRBD2. Sequenced material: whole blood. The CDR3 region has the DNA TGTGCCAGCAGCGTAGGAGCGGGATCGATCGGAGATGAGCAGTTCTTC. This translates into CASSVGAGSIGDEQFF.